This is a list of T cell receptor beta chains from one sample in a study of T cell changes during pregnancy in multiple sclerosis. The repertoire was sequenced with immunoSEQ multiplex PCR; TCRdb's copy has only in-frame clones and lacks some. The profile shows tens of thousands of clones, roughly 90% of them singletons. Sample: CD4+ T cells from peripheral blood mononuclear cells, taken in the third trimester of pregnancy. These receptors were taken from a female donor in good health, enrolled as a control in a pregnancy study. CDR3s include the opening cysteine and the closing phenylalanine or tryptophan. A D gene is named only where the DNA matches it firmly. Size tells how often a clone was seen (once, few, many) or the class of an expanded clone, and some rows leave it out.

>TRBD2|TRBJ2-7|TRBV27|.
CASRASGGPRKYEQYF
TGTGCCAGCAGGGCTAGCGGGGGCCCCCGAAAATACGAGCAGTACTTC
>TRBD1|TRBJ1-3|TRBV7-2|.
CASIIQGQGRELDTIYF
TGTGCCAGCATCATCCAGGGACAGGGGAGAGAGTTAGACACCATATATTTT
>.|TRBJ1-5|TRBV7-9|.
CASSQTRNQPQHF
TGTGCCAGCAGCCAGACAAGGAATCAGCCCCAGCATTTT
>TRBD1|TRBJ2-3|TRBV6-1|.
CASSVRTGETDTQYF
TGTGCCAGCAGTGTAAGGACAGGGGAGACAGATACGCAGTATTTT
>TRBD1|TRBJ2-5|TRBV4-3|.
CASSQDLNRGFETQYF
TGCGCCAGCAGCCAAGATCTTAACAGGGGTTTCGAGACCCAGTACTTC
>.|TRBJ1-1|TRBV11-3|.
CASSLSFSGNTEAFF
TGTGCCAGCAGCCTTAGTTTTTCCGGGAACACTGAAGCTTTCTTT
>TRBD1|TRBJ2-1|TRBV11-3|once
CASSLGIGGGYEQFF
TGTGCCAGCAGCTTAGGTATAGGGGGCGGGTATGAGCAGTTCTTC
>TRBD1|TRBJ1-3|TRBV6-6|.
CASSSQGAGGNTIYF
TGTGCCAGCAGTTCCCAGGGGGCGGGAGGAAACACCATATATTTT
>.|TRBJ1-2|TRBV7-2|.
CASSTDRGSNYGYTF
TGTGCCAGCTCCACCGACCGCGGGTCTAACTATGGCTACACCTTC
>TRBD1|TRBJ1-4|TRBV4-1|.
CASSQTHRGREEKLFF
TGCGCCAGCAGCCAAACACACAGGGGGCGTGAGGAAAAACTGTTTTTT
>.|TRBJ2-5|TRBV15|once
CATSRDAGWETQYF
TGTGCCACCAGCAGAGATGCGGGTTGGGAGACCCAGTACTTC
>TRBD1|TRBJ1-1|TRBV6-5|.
CASLDRDRGYTEAFF
TGTGCCAGCTTGGACAGGGATCGGGGTTACACTGAAGCTTTCTTT
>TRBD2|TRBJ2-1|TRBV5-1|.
CASSFSSGGPSSYNEQFF
TGCGCCAGCAGCTTTTCCAGCGGGGGCCCTAGCTCCTACAATGAGCAGTTCTTC
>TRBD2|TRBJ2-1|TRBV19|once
CASRKTSGGVKSSYNEQFF
TGTGCCAGTAGAAAGACTAGCGGGGGGGTCAAGAGCTCCTACAATGAGCAGTTCTTC
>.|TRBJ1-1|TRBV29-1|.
CSVEDLLNQGNTEAFF
TGCAGCGTTGAAGATCTTTTGAATCAGGGGAACACTGAAGCTTTCTTT
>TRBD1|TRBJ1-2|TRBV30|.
CAWSRDRPYGYTF
TGTGCCTGGAGCCGGGACAGGCCCTATGGCTACACCTTC
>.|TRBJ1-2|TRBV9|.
CASSVNQGSHYGYTF
TGTGCCAGCAGCGTCAATCAGGGGTCCCATTATGGCTACACCTTC
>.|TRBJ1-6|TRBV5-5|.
CASSFQTGQYNSPLHF
TGTGCCAGCAGCTTTCAAACAGGGCAGTATAATTCACCCCTCCACTTT
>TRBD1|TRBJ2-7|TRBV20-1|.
CSGQGSYEQYF
TGCAGTGGACAGGGGTCCTACGAGCAGTACTTC
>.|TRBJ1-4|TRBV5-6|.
CASSLGTGQREKLFF
TGTGCCAGCAGCTTGGGGACTGGACAGAGGGAAAAACTGTTTTTT
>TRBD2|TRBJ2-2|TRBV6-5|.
CASSQRGGELFF
TGTGCCAGCAGTCAGCGGGGCGGGGAGCTGTTTTTT
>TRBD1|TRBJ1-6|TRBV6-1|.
CASSEPVSGGGFPTIHF
TGTGCCAGCAGTGAACCTGTATCAGGGGGCGGGTTTCCAACCATCCACTTT
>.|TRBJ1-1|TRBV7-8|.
CASSLDTLNTEAFF
TGTGCCAGCAGCTTAGACACACTGAACACTGAAGCTTTCTTT
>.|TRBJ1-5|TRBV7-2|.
CASSFEGLGGQPQHF
TGTGCCAGCAGCTTTGAAGGACTGGGTGGTCAGCCCCAGCATTTT
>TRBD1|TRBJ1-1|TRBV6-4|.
CASTPIHGTGAEAFF
TGTGCCAGCACACCTATACACGGGACAGGGGCTGAAGCTTTCTTT
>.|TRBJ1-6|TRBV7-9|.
CASRSGWNSPLHF
TGTGCCAGCCGGAGCGGATGGAATTCACCCCTCCACTTT
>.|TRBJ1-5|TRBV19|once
CASSWGVDQPQHF
TGTGCCAGTAGTTGGGGGGTTGATCAGCCCCAGCATTTT
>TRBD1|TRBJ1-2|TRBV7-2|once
CASSPEFRGLGGYTF
TGTGCCAGCAGCCCAGAATTCAGGGGGCTGGGGGGCTACACCTTC
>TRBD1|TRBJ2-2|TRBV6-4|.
CASSDRQGNTGELFF
TGTGCCAGCAGTGACCGACAGGGTAACACCGGGGAGCTGTTTTTT
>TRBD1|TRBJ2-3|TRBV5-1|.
CASSVSGQGDTQYF
TGCGCCAGCAGCGTATCGGGACAGGGTGATACGCAGTATTTT
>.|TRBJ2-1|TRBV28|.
CASSEAGYKDNEQFF
TGTGCCAGCAGTGAGGCAGGGTACAAGGACAATGAGCAGTTCTTC
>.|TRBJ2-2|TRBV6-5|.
CASSYTRGANTGELFF
TGTGCCAGCAGTTACACCAGGGGTGCGAACACCGGGGAGCTGTTTTTT
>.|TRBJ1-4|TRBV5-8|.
CASSFTTGGRKLFF
TGTGCCAGCAGCTTCACTACCGGGGGGCGAAAACTGTTTTTT
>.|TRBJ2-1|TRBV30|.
CAWKARISYNEQFF
TGTGCCTGGAAGGCTAGAATCTCCTACAATGAGCAGTTCTTC
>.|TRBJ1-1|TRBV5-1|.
CASSLGGTKATEAFF
TGCGCCAGCAGCCTAGGGGGAACGAAGGCGACTGAAGCTTTCTTT
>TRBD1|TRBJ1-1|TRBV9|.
CASSAQTGYTEAFF
TGTGCCAGCAGCGCCCAGACAGGGTACACTGAAGCTTTCTTT
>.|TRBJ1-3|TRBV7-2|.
CASTRGFSGNTIYF
TGTGCCAGCACTAGGGGCTTCTCTGGAAACACCATATATTTT
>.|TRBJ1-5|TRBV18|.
CASSLGLSQPQHF
TGTGCCAGCTCACTCGGGTTGTCCCAGCCCCAGCATTTT
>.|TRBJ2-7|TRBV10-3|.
CAISEQLTYEQYF
TGTGCCATCAGTGAGCAACTAACCTACGAGCAGTACTTC
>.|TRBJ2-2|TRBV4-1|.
CASTASGGAGSGELFF
TGCGCCAGCACCGCATCCGGAGGGGCAGGATCCGGGGAGCTGTTTTTT
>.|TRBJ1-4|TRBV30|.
CAWSEDRSNEKLFF
TGTGCCTGGAGCGAAGACAGGAGTAATGAAAAACTGTTTTTT
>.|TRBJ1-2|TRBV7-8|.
CASSLLDSLYGYTF
TGTGCCAGCAGCTTACTTGACAGCTTATATGGCTACACCTTC
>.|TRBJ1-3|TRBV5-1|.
CASRQISGNTIYF
TGCGCCAGCAGGCAGATCTCTGGAAACACCATATATTTT
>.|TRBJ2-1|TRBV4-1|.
CASSQAIWPRGAYYNEQFF
TGCGCCAGCAGCCAAGCTATCTGGCCCAGGGGGGCCTACTACAATGAGCAGTTCTTC